The TCR beta chain under discussion was sequenced for a study of T cell repertoires in cytomegalovirus infection. On the study more broadly: Recently identified HLA-C-restricted CMV epitopes were used, and well-studied HLA-B-restricted CMV epitopes were used as well. It can be stated that public TCR beta signatures indicated CMV infection as well as a matching HLA type.

Whole-study findings and limits: Ex vivo responses were dominated by HLA-C-restricted CMV-specific TCR beta clonotypes. Totalled public TCR beta family frequency picked out people who carried CMV plus the relevant HLA.

As regards this clonotype: Its antigen is not identified.

Via MiXCR, TCRdb re-called the reads, giving one row per CDR3 protein. The sample records under 450,000 distinct CDR3 sequences, roughly a third being singletons. Trimming removed 5 bases at V and 1 base at J, with 15 bases between. This CDR3 region has 16 residues. Germline V gene data show CDR1 as SEHNR and CDR2 as FQNEAQ (reference sequence). The sequencing used cultured PBMCs, collected from culture after CMV antigen stimulation. The source is a human donor in good health (CMV status not recorded). Some clones in this sample may be carry-over from other donors' samples. V usage is TRBV7-9 and J usage is TRBJ2-1; D is unresolved. In DNA, the CDR3 is TGTGCCAGCAGCAGCTTTGGCGCCGGATCCTACAATGAGCAGTTCTTC. It is translated as CASSSFGAGSYNEQFF.